The 17 T cell receptor beta chains presented below share a single source sample, sequenced in a study of T-cell reconstitution after alpha-beta-depleted transplantation in children. The TCRbeta library incorporated unique molecular identifiers. TCRdb used MiXCR to reprocess the PCR reads, holding one entry per CDR3 protein. This repertoire shows about a million distinct CDR3 sequences, under 30% found once; its top ten account for about 28%. Sequencing was performed on PBMCs, mostly from graft donor cells, taken 360 days after TCRalphabeta/CD19-depleted stem cell transplant. The receptors were gathered from a boy younger than two who had a stem cell transplant for SCID, so the T cells may come from the graft donor.

This clonotype was detected a few times. V is TRBV6-1 and J is TRBJ1-2; TRBD1 matches at 7 bases. CDR1 MNHNS and CDR2 SASEGT come from the germline V gene. V dropped 5 bases and J dropped 4; count of bases not matched to a gene: 10. This CDR3 spans 15 amino acids. The CDR3: CASSPSTGASYGYTF. As DNA, the CDR3 is TGTGCCAGCAGTCCCTCCACAGGGGCATCCTATGGCTACACCTTC.

J is TRBJ2-1 and V is TRBV4-1; D unresolved. V was cut by 3 bases and J by 8 bases, with 8 bases left in between. The CDR3 is 12 residues long. The germline gives CDR1 MGHRA, CDR2 YSYEKL. The CDR3 DNA follows: TGCGCCAGCAGCCAGAGGATCCATGAGCAGTTCTTC. Its translation is CASSQRIHEQFF.

The V gene is TRBV20-1, the J gene TRBJ2-1; D not certain. The CDR3 is 16 amino acids. The V end lost 6 bases, the J end lost 8 bases, and 26 bases lay between the germline ends. Germline V lookup: CDR1 DFQATT, CDR2 SNEGSKA (reference sequence). The CDR3 here is CSAPLVWGSHKDEQFF. The CDR3 nucleotides read TGCAGTGCCCCACTCGTATGGGGATCGCACAAGGATGAGCAGTTCTTC.

This chain uses TRBV12-3 or TRBV12-4 with TRBJ1-5, with D maybe TRBD1 (6 bases). This CDR3 has 15 amino acids. Trimming took 1 base from V and 4 from J, leaving 11 bases between them. The CDR3 sequence is CASSLVGQNNQPQHF. For the CDR3, the DNA is TGTGCCAGCAGTTTAGTCGGACAGAATAATCAGCCCCAGCATTTT.

In this sample, this clonotype turned up many times. The chain couples TRBV5-8 to TRBJ2-1, with D perhaps matching TRBD1 or TRBD2 (5 bases each). Trimming removed 10 bases from V and 6 bases from J, with 23 bases in between. CDR3 length: 15 amino acids. Per germline, CDR1 SGHTS and CDR2 YDEGEE. The DNA of the CDR3 is TGTGCCGGGACCGAGAAGCTTAGTGGGGCCAATGAGCAGTTCTTC. This encodes CAGTEKLSGANEQFF.

This clonotype has only a few counts. The V and J genes are TRBV9 and TRBJ2-1; the match to TRBD1 covers 9 bases. After removal of 4 bases from V and 3 bases from J, the junction contained 5 bases not matched to a gene. Germline V CDR1 and CDR2: SGDLS, YYNGEE. The CDR3 runs 15 residues. DNA of the CDR3: TGTGCCAGCAGCCCTCGACAGGGGGTCTACAATGAGCAGTTCTTC. Its translation: CASSPRQGVYNEQFF.

The rearrangement joins TRBV5-1 to TRBJ1-1; 8 bases line up with TRBD1. CDR3 size: 18 residues. V lost 1 base, J lost 1 base, and 12 bases stayed unmatched. Per germline, CDR1 SGHRS and CDR2 YFSETQ. The CDR3 spells CASSLWTGLISRNTEAFF. CDR3 nucleotides: TGCGCCAGCAGCTTGTGGACAGGGCTCATTTCTAGGAACACTGAAGCTTTCTTT.

The chain recombines TRBV7-9 with TRBJ2-1, with no clear D. From germline, CDR1 is SEHNR and CDR2 FQNEAQ (reference sequence). Trimming pared 8 bases from V and 0 bases from J, leaving 11 bases between. The CDR3 contains 14 residues. The CDR3 DNA reads as TGTGCCAGCGCTAGGCGATCCTCCTACAATGAGCAGTTCTTC. It translates to CASARRSSYNEQFF.

This clonotype was recorded a few times. V is TRBV29-1 and J is TRBJ2-1; D possibly corresponds to TRBD2 (6 bases). The CDR3 covers 13 residues. Trimming took off 3 bases at V and 5 bases at J, with 11 bases between the two ends. The germline V gene has CDR1 SQVTM and CDR2 ANQGSEA. Here the CDR3 reads CSVDGGVHNEQFF. The CDR3 DNA follows: TGCAGCGTTGACGGGGGAGTTCACAATGAGCAGTTCTTC.

V gene TRBV4-1 combines with J gene TRBJ2-2; 13 bases are a match to TRBD2. The germline gives CDR1 MGHRA, CDR2 YSYEKL. The CDR3 contains 20 residues. The V gene end was trimmed by 4 bases and the J gene end by 5 bases; junction bases not matched to a gene: 16. CDR3 amino acids: CASSPTITTSGGARTGELFF. CDR3 nucleotides: TGCGCCAGCAGCCCAACCATCACAACTAGCGGGGGGGCCAGAACCGGGGAGCTGTTTTTT.

This clonotype was observed a handful of times. The CDR3 sequence: CASSSWLGSGYTF. CDR3 DNA sequence: TGCGCCAGCAGCTCCTGGCTCGGGAGTGGCTACACCTTC. The chain employs TRBV5-1 and TRBJ1-2; D ambiguous. CDR1 and CDR2 from the germline V gene are SGHRS and YFSETQ. V lost 3 bases, J lost 7 bases, and 13 bases lay in between. This CDR3 has 13 amino acids.

This clonotype came up a few times. The J gene is TRBJ2-7, the V gene TRBV20-1, with D perhaps matching TRBD1 or TRBD2 (6 bases each). The CDR3 consists of 12 residues. V dropped 0 bases and J dropped 6 bases, with 9 bases sitting between them. Germline assignment: CDR1 DFQATT and CDR2 SNEGSKA (reference sequence). CDR3 region: CSARDGGGEQYF. The CDR3, as DNA: TGCAGTGCTAGAGATGGAGGGGGCGAGCAGTACTTC.

This chain uses TRBV6-2 or TRBV6-3 with TRBJ2-1; the match to TRBD1 covers 9 bases. The CDR3 runs to 15 residues. The V gene end was trimmed by 5 bases and the J gene end by 4 bases; junction bases not matched to a gene: 6. CDR1 and CDR2 (germline): MNHEY, SVGEGT. The CDR3 nucleotides read TGTGCCAGCAGTAATCCGGGACAGGGTTACAATGAGCAGTTCTTC. Amino acid sequence: CASSNPGQGYNEQFF.

This chain connects TRBV5-4 to TRBJ1-1; D uncertain. V lost 2 bases and J lost 1, with 12 bases in between. The CDR3 has 15 residues. From germline, CDR1 is SGHNT and CDR2 YYREEE (reference sequence). Here the CDR3 reads CASSLVLSRNTEAFF. The CDR3 nucleotides are TGTGCCAGCAGCTTAGTCTTGAGCAGGAACACTGAAGCTTTCTTT.

The genes are TRBV18 and TRBJ2-3; possibly TRBD2 for D (6 bases). Trimming removed 4 bases at V and 2 bases at J, with 16 bases between. The germline CDR1 and CDR2 sequences are KGHSH and LQKENI. The CDR3 loop spans 16 amino acids. The CDR3 DNA is TGTGCCAGCTCACAACCGACTAGTGCGCTCACAGATACGCAGTATTTT. Translating it yields CASSQPTSALTDTQYF. Filled out from reference TRBV18 and TRBJ2-3, the complete variable domain reads NAGVMQNPRHLVRRRGQEARLRCSPMKGHSHVYWYRQLPEEGLKFMVYLQKENIIDESGMPKERFSAEFPKEGPSILRIQQVVRGDSAAYFCASSQPTSALTDTQYFGPGTRLTVL.

The chain recombines TRBV7-8 with TRBJ2-1; 7 nucleotides agree with TRBD2. This CDR3 has 16 residues. In germline, CDR1 is SGHVS, CDR2 FQNEAQ. Unmatched junction bases numbered 9, after V lost 2 bases and J lost 5 bases. The CDR3 region is CASSLWGGEGHNEQFF. In DNA form, the CDR3 reads TGTGCCAGCAGCTTATGGGGGGGGGAAGGGCACAATGAGCAGTTCTTC.

V is TRBV5-1 and J is TRBJ1-3, with D maybe TRBD1 (6 bases). Trimming took 5 bases from V and 0 from J, leaving 12 bases between them. Germline V CDR1 and CDR2: SGHRS, YFSETQ. The CDR3 consists of 15 residues. The CDR3 loop reads CASRADSASGNTIYF. The CDR3 nucleotides read TGCGCCAGCAGGGCGGACAGCGCCTCTGGAAACACCATATATTTT. Full variable domain (missing parts from reference TRBV5-1 and TRBJ1-3): KAGVTQTPRYLIKTRGQQVTLSCSPISGHRSVSWYQQTPGQGLQFLFEYFSETQRNKGNFPGRFSGRQFSNSRSEMNVSTLELGDSALYLCASRADSASGNTIYFGEGSWLTVV.